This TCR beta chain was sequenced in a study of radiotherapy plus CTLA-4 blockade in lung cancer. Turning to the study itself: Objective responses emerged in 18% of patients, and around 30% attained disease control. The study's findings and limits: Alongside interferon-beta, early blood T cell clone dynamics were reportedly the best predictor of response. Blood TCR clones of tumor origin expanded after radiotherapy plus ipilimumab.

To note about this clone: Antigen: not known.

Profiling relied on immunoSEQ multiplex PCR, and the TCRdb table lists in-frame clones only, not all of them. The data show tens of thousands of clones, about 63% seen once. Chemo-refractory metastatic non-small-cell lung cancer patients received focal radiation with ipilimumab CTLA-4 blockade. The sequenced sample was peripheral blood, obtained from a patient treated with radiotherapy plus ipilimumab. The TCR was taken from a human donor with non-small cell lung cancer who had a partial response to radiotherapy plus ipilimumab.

The CDR3 bases are TGTGCCAGCAGCCTCAGGACAGCGAACACTGAAGCTTTCTTT. Encoded protein: CASSLRTANTEAFF. The chain recombines TRBV7-8 with TRBJ1-1; TRBD1 might be the D (6 bases). The CDR3 loop spans 14 amino acids. Germline V gene sequence: CDR1 SGHVS, CDR2 FQNEAQ. V was cut by 5 bases and J by 1 base, with 11 bases left in between.